The 31 T cell receptor beta chains given below trace back to one sample, sequenced in a study of T cell responses to AZD1222 COVID-19 vaccine (dated by TCRdb to 2020 to 2022). The library was prepared using the immunoSEQ multiplex PCR assay. In its TCRdb copy, this immuneACCESS table keeps in-frame sequences only and misses some clones. Where compared with another copy, unresolved V genes explain less than half of these, and the others have no known cause. Across this sample there are 100,000 to 150,000 clones, with more than 85% seen only once. The ten largest clones represent around 10% of the sample. The intended sense of this specimen's time point label: baseline before first vaccination. According to the study, the label for this sample's treatment or condition signals: meningococcal conjugate vaccine given as trial control. Source: peripheral blood, taken on day 0 of MenACWY control vaccination. These receptors were taken from an adult in good health.

J is TRBJ1-3 and V is TRBV11-3, with a weak D call TRBD1 (6 bases). Germline assignment: CDR1 SGHNT and CDR2 YENEEA. The CDR3 loop spans 17 amino acids. Trimming took off 1 base at V and 2 bases at J, with 15 bases between the two ends. The DNA for the CDR3 is TGTGCCAGCAGCTTAGCCCCGACAGGATCCCCTGGAAACACCATATATTTT. Protein product: CASSLAPTGSPGNTIYF.

The chain carries TRBV5-1 and TRBJ2-7, with D possibly TRBD2 on 6 matching bases. The CDR3 is 16 residues long. V lost 1 base and J 1 base, leaving 15 bases between the germline ends. Germline CDR1 SGHRS, CDR2 YFSETQ. The CDR3: CASSLQAGLGSYEQYF. For the CDR3, the DNA is TGCGCCAGCAGCTTGCAAGCGGGCCTCGGTTCCTACGAGCAGTACTTC.

This rearrangement joins TRBV24-1 to TRBJ1-1, with a weak D call TRBD1 (5 bases). The germline gives CDR1 KGHDR, CDR2 SFDVKD. V was cut by 4 bases and J by 0 bases, with 11 bases left in between. The CDR3 is made up of 15 amino acids. The CDR3 DNA reads TGTGCCACCAGTGAATTGACAGTAATGAACACTGAAGCTTTCTTT. It codes for CATSELTVMNTEAFF.

This chain joins TRBV11-2 and TRBJ1-1; D unresolved. This CDR3 comprises 13 residues. V lost 0 bases to trimming and J lost 9 bases, with 11 bases between them. The V gene's germline CDR1 is SGHAT and CDR2 FQNNGV. The CDR3 bases are TGTGCCAGCAGCTTAGATATTACGGGGAAAGCTTTCTTT. It encodes CASSLDITGKAFF.

The chain joins TRBV6-5 to TRBJ1-2; D is possibly TRBD1 (6 bases). Germline lookup yields CDR1 MNHEY and CDR2 SVGAGI. The CDR3 has 14 amino acids. V shed 6 bases and J shed 7 bases, with 18 bases lying between them. The CDR3, as DNA: TGTGCCAGCAGCTCCGGGAGCTTCAGGGGTGGCTACACCTTC. Translating it yields CASSSGSFRGGYTF.

The chain is built from TRBV12-3 or TRBV12-4 and TRBJ1-2; the D gene is possibly TRBD1 (5 bases). Trimming shortened V by 3 bases and J by 4 bases, and 9 bases separated the two germline ends. CDR3 size: 13 residues. The CDR3 spells CASSLGPSYGYTF. The CDR3 DNA reads TGTGCCAGCAGTTTGGGACCGAGCTATGGCTACACCTTC.

This clone was detected a few times. This sequence joins TRBV6-5 and TRBJ1-2, with D uncertain. Germline CDR1 MNHEY, CDR2 SVGAGI. V gave up 7 bases and J gave up 3 bases, with 15 bases separating them. The length of the CDR3 is 14 residues. The CDR3 region is CASIPHNQHYGYTF. Written as DNA, the CDR3 is TGTGCCAGCATTCCGCATAACCAGCACTATGGCTACACCTTC.

The V and J genes are TRBV6-2 or TRBV6-3 and TRBJ2-7; D not certain. Germline V gives CDR1 MNHEY, CDR2 SVGEGT. This CDR3 is 10 amino acids long. V dropped 4 bases and J dropped 12 bases, with 10 bases sitting between them. The CDR3 bases are TGTGCCAGCAGTTGGGATAGCTGGTACTTC. Amino acids: CASSWDSWYF.

This sequence joins TRBV10-1 and TRBJ2-2; D remains ambiguous. CDR1 and CDR2 (germline): WNHNN, SYGVQD (reference sequence). The CDR3 is 14 amino acids. Trimming removed 5 bases from V and 1 base from J, with 8 bases in between. CDR3 sequence (DNA): TGCGCCAGCAGTCGAGAACAGAACACCGGGGAGCTGTTTTTT. This codes for CASSREQNTGELFF.

This chain connects TRBV12-3 or TRBV12-4 to TRBJ2-1, with 7 nucleotides matching TRBD2. The CDR3 has 13 residues. V dropped 3 bases and J dropped 11; count of bases not matched to a gene: 7. In nucleotides, the CDR3 is TGTGCCAGCAGTTTCCTAGCGGAGCAGAAGCAGTTCTTC. It yields the protein CASSFLAEQKQFF.

This clone was counted once. One end of the junction does not line up with germline, which may come from a read error. This sequence joins TRBV12-3 or TRBV12-4 and TRBJ1-2; TRBD1 matches 7 bases. The CDR3 consists of 13 residues. CDR3: CASSLGQGFSKVF. The CDR3 DNA reads TGTGCCAGCAGTTTAGGACAGGGCTTCTCAAAAGTTTTC.

This chain uses TRBV6-5 with TRBJ1-4; D not certain. In germline, CDR1 is MNHEY, CDR2 SVGAGI. This CDR3 has 14 residues. V was clipped by 2 bases and J by 9 bases, with 13 bases between them. The chain's CDR3 is CASSYGRLEKKLFF. CDR3 in DNA: TGTGCCAGCAGTTACGGGAGGTTAGAGAAAAAACTGTTTTTT.

The gene calls are TRBV6-5 and TRBJ2-5; D may be TRBD2 (7 bases). V gave up 6 bases and J gave up 5 bases, with 16 bases separating them. Germline V CDR1 and CDR2: MNHEY, SVGAGI. CDR3 size: 14 residues. The chain's CDR3 is CASSRTQGGETQYF. CDR3 coding DNA: TGTGCCAGCAGCCGCACACAGGGAGGGGAGACCCAGTACTTC.

This clone was recorded once. This chain links TRBV5-8 with TRBJ2-7, with 8 nucleotides matching TRBD2. The length of the CDR3 is 15 residues. V was clipped by 2 bases and J by 6 bases; unmatched bases: 10. CDR1 is SGHTS, CDR2 YDEGEE, per germline. The CDR3 coding sequence is TGTGCCAGCAGCTTCCTCGGGGGGGGATTTGGCGAGCAGTACTTC. The encoded protein is CASSFLGGGFGEQYF.

The chain uses TRBV5-4 and TRBJ2-2; no firm D call. The CDR3 is made up of 16 amino acids. Trimming shortened V by 1 base and J by 4 bases, and 14 bases separated the two germline ends. Germline loops: CDR1 SGHNT, CDR2 YYREEE (reference sequence). The CDR3 DNA sequence: TGTGCCAGCAGCTTGTCAGGATTACCGGGCACCGGGGAGCTGTTTTTT. As protein: CASSLSGLPGTGELFF. Full variable domain (rest looked up from reference TRBV5-4 and TRBJ2-2): ETGVTQSPTHLIKTRGQQVTLRCSSQSGHNTVSWYQQALGQGPQFIFQYYREEENGRGNFPPRFSGLQFPNYSSELNVNALELDDSALYLCASSLSGLPGTGELFFGEGSRLTVL.

The V call is TRBV27, the J call TRBJ2-1; TRBD1 agrees at 11 bases. Germline lookup yields CDR1 MNHEY and CDR2 SMNVEV (reference sequence). The CDR3 runs 15 residues. J lost 8 bases, V lost 4 bases, and 7 bases had no gene match. CDR3: CASSWDRGSNDEQFF. The CDR3 DNA is TGTGCCAGCAGTTGGGACAGGGGGTCCAACGATGAGCAGTTCTTC.

The genes are TRBV19 and TRBJ1-4; weak D call: TRBD1 (5 bases). Germline V CDR1 and CDR2: LNHDA, SQIVND (reference sequence). This CDR3 is built from 14 residues. V was cut by 5 bases and J by 4 bases, with 11 bases left in between. The CDR3 sequence: CASSLGTYNEKLFF. CDR3 DNA sequence: TGTGCCAGTAGTTTAGGGACTTATAATGAAAAACTGTTTTTT.

This rearrangement joins TRBV4-1 to TRBJ1-2, with D hard to call. This CDR3 region has 14 residues. CDR1 and CDR2 from the germline V gene are MGHRA and YSYEKL. V shed 1 base and J shed 8 bases, with 14 bases lying between them. The CDR3 loop reads CASSQVGRLGGYTF. The CDR3 coding sequence is TGCGCCAGCAGCCAAGTCGGGAGGTTGGGCGGCTACACCTTC.

The gene calls are TRBV7-9 and TRBJ2-2; D may be TRBD1 (6 bases). V was trimmed by 7 bases and J by 2 bases, leaving 17 bases between them. Germline assignment: CDR1 SEHNR and CDR2 FQNEAQ (reference sequence). This CDR3 spans 16 amino acids. CDR3 nucleotides: TGTGCCAGCAACAAACCCCAGGACAGCAACACCGGGGAGCTGTTTTTT. This translates into CASNKPQDSNTGELFF.

Notes on this clone: Within the sample, other DNA sequences also encode this same CDR3. The V call is TRBV6-1, the J call TRBJ1-5, with 7 bases that match TRBD1. After removal of 1 base from V and 7 bases from J, the junction contained 4 bases not matched to a gene. The germline V gene has CDR1 MNHNS and CDR2 SASEGT. This CDR3 region has 14 residues. The CDR3 nucleotides read TGTGCCAGCAGTGAAGGACAGGGAGGCCAGCCCCAGCATTTT. Amino acids: CASSEGQGGQPQHF.

The chain has TRBV18 and TRBJ2-1, with unresolved D. In germline, CDR1 is KGHSH, CDR2 LQKENI. Trimming cost V 4 bases and J 8 bases, with 3 bases left between them. The CDR3 loop spans 10 amino acids. The CDR3 nucleotides read TGTGCCAGCTCACACGATGAGCAGTTCTTC. It is translated as CASSHDEQFF.

The chain employs TRBV7-2 and TRBJ2-3, with 7 bases aligning to TRBD2. The V segment lost 3 bases and the J segment 2 bases; nucleotides outside the gene matches: 2. The CDR3 sequence is 14 residues long. The V gene's germline CDR1 is SGHTA and CDR2 FQGNSA. This chain's CDR3 is CASSLTSFTDTQYF. As DNA, the CDR3 is TGTGCCAGCAGCTTGACTAGCTTCACAGATACGCAGTATTTT.

This chain joins TRBV6-5 and TRBJ1-3; D ambiguous. Germline V gene sequence: CDR1 MNHEY, CDR2 SVGAGI. Trimming took 7 bases from V and 0 from J, leaving 13 bases between them. There are 15 residues in the CDR3. The CDR3 DNA is TGTGCCAGCACCGGCCTCCCAAACTCTGGAAACACCATATATTTT. It specifies CASTGLPNSGNTIYF.

J is TRBJ1-2 and V is TRBV18; D gene unclear. The germline V gene has CDR1 KGHSH and CDR2 LQKENI. This CDR3 has 13 amino acids. V shed 3 bases and J shed 3 bases, with 8 bases lying between them. The CDR3 DNA follows: TGTGCCAGCTCACCGGCGGCAGACTATGGCTACACCTTC. Translation: CASSPAADYGYTF. Based on the CDR3 plus reference TRBV18 and TRBJ1-2, the full variable domain is NAGVMQNPRHLVRRRGQEARLRCSPMKGHSHVYWYRQLPEEGLKFMVYLQKENIIDESGMPKERFSAEFPKEGPSILRIQQVVRGDSAAYFCASSPAADYGYTFGSGTRLTVV.

The chain carries TRBV7-2 and TRBJ1-2; perhaps TRBD1 as D (5 bases). There are 12 residues in the CDR3. V was cut by 5 bases and J by 4 bases, with 8 bases left in between. CDR1 is SGHTA and CDR2 is FQGNSA in the germline V gene. The CDR3 DNA follows: TGTGCCAGCAGCCTAGACAGCTATGGCTACACCTTC. The encoded protein is CASSLDSYGYTF.

The V gene is TRBV4-2, the J gene TRBJ1-2, with TRBD1 matching 8 bases. The germline gives CDR1 LGHNA, CDR2 YNFKEQ. The CDR3 length is 15 residues. The junction had 4 bases not matched to a gene; V was cut back by 0 bases and J by 4 bases. The CDR3 DNA is TGTGCCAGCAGCCAAGATCCGGGACAGGTCTATGGCTACACCTTC. As protein: CASSQDPGQVYGYTF.

This chain uses TRBV11-3 with TRBJ2-1, with D possibly matching TRBD2 (7 bases). V gave up 5 bases and J gave up 1 base, with 18 bases separating them. The CDR3 totals 17 residues. Germline V gene lookup returns CDR1 SGHNT and CDR2 YENEEA. Here the CDR3 DNA reads TGTGCCAGCAGCCCGGGGGGCGGGCGGGAGTCCTACAATGAGCAGTTCTTC. Encoded protein: CASSPGGGRESYNEQFF.

This clone came up a few times. The V call is TRBV5-8, the J call TRBJ2-2, with TRBD2 matching over 8 bases. The CDR3 has 19 amino acids. V lost 4 bases, J lost 3 bases, and 17 bases stayed unmatched. Looked up from germline, CDR1 is SGHTS and CDR2 is YDEGEE. This chain's CDR3 is CASSHEESGSPTYTGELFF. In DNA form, the CDR3 reads TGTGCCAGCAGCCACGAAGAGAGCGGGAGCCCTACCTACACCGGGGAGCTGTTTTTT.

J is TRBJ2-1 and V is TRBV5-1; 13 bases agree with TRBD2. The CDR3 is made up of 17 amino acids. In germline, CDR1 is SGHRS, CDR2 YFSETQ. V was pared by 0 bases and J by 0 bases, with 0 bases of the junction left unmatched. CDR3 sequence (DNA): TGCGCCAGCAGCTTGGGGACTAGCGGGAGCTCCTACAATGAGCAGTTCTTC. It translates to CASSLGTSGSSYNEQFF.

Note on this clone: Mismatch with germline at one junction end may stem from a read error. Other DNA sequences in this specimen translate into the identical CDR3. J is TRBJ1-6 and V is TRBV12-3 or TRBV12-4; TRBD1 might be the D (5 bases). This CDR3 comprises 13 residues. The CDR3 nucleotides read TGTGCTAGCAGCAGAGACAGATATTCACCCCTCCACTTT. It specifies CASSRDRYSPLHF.

This chain joins TRBV4-1 and TRBJ2-1; 14 positions match TRBD2. V gave up 0 bases and J gave up 12 bases; unmatched junction bases: 4. Germline CDR1 reads MGHRA; CDR2 reads YSYEKL. The CDR3 sequence is 15 residues long. The CDR3, as DNA: TGCGCCAGCAGCCAAGAGGGGACTAGCGGGAGAGGGCAGTTCTTC. This encodes CASSQEGTSGRGQFF.